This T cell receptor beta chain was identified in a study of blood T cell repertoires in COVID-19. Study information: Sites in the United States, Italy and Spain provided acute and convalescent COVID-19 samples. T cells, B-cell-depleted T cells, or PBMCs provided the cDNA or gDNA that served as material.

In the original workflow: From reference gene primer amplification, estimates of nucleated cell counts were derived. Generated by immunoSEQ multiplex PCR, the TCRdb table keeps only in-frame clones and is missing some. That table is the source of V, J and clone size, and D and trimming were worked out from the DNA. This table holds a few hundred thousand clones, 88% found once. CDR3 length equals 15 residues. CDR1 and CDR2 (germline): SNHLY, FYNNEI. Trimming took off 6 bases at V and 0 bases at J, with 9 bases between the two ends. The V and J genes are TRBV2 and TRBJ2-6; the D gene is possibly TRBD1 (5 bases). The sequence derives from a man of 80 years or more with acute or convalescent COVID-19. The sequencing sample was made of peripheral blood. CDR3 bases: TGTGCCAGCAGCGAACAGGTCTCTGGGGCCAACGTCCTGACTTTC. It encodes CASSEQVSGANVLTF.